This T cell receptor (beta chain) came from a study of T cell repertoires in cytomegalovirus infection. Study information: CMV infection and matching HLA type were both indicated by public TCR beta signatures.

Study-wide findings and caveats: Identification of carriers of CMV plus the relevant HLA was performed using cumulative public TCR beta family frequency. The response measured ex vivo was dominated by TCR beta clonotypes (HLA-C-restricted and CMV-specific).

TCRdb re-derived calls from the reads in MiXCR, one entry per CDR3 protein. The table records about 260,000 distinct CDR3 sequences, about an eighth of them present only once. The V gene's germline CDR1 is DFQATT and CDR2 SNEGSKA (reference sequence). Trimming took 5 bases from V and 4 from J, leaving 16 bases between them. This CDR3 has 14 amino acids. As to this clonotype: Antigen specificity is unknown.

The receptor was derived from a human donor in good health (CMV status not recorded). Some clones in this sample may be carry-over from other donors' samples. The V call is TRBV20-1, the J call TRBJ2-3; D not certain. Input material: PBMCs. CDR3 DNA: TGCAGTGCTCAAAGCGCGGCCTTAGCAGATACGCAGTATTTT. Translating gives CSAQSAALADTQYF.